This entry features one T cell receptor (beta chain) sequence. The data originate from a study of technical replicates of blood from a handful of donors. The CDR3 has 14 amino acids. V lost 5 bases, J lost 1 base, and 10 bases lay in between. In germline, CDR1 is SGHVS, CDR2 FQNEAQ. Only in-frame clones appear in the TCRdb table, and some are missing; sequencing was by immunoSEQ multiplex PCR. This table holds about 79,000 clones, 90% to 95% found once. The sample was T cells isolated from PBMCs. The chain recombines TRBV7-8 with TRBJ2-3, with D perhaps TRBD2 (5 bases). This receptor was obtained from a human donor in good health. The CDR3 loop is CASSRAVGTDTQYF. The CDR3 bases are TGTGCCAGCAGCCGAGCGGTCGGCACAGATACGCAGTATTTT.